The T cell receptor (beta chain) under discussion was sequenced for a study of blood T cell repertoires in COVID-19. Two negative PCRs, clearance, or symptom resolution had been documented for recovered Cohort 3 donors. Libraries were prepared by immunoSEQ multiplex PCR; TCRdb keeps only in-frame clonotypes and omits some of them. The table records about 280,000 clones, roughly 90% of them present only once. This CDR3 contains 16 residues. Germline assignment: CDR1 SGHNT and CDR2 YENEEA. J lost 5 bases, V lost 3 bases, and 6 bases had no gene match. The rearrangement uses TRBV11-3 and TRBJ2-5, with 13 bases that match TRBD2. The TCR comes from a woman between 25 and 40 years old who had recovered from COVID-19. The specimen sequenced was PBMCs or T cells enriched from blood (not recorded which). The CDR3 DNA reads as TGTGCCAGCAGCTTCCGACTAGCGGGGGGAGAGGAGACCCAGTACTTC. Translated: CASSFRLAGGEETQYF.